Below, 5 T cell receptor beta chains from the same sample are listed, as sequenced in a study of molecular identifiers for immune sequencing clone quantification. TCRdb recomputed calls from the PCR reads with MiXCR, one row per CDR3 protein. The sample yields approximately 100,000 distinct CDR3 sequences, about 35% seen once. Sequenced input: naive CD8+ T cells from blood, with Jurkat cell RNA spiked in. The sample's subset: FACS-sorted CD8+CD4-CCR7+CD45RA+ naive T cells. Source of these receptors: a human donor in good health. Some libraries in this study had Jurkat cell RNA spiked in.

This clonotype was picked up a small number of times. This chain links TRBV6-2 or TRBV6-3 with TRBJ2-3, with D perhaps matching TRBD1 (6 bases). This CDR3 is built from 15 residues. With 5 bases removed from V and 3 bases from J, the gap between germline ends came to 15 bases. Germline CDR1 is MNHEY and CDR2 is SVGEGT. The CDR3 sequence: CASSPLGQRTDTQYF. CDR3 DNA sequence: TGTGCCAGCAGTCCCCTAGGACAGCGGACAGATACGCAGTATTTT.

This clonotype has more than one count but fewer than ten. The chain uses TRBV12-3 or TRBV12-4 and TRBJ1-5; no reliable D call. The V gene lost 7 bases and the J gene lost 4 bases, with 14 bases spanning the gap. The CDR3 is made up of 14 amino acids. CDR3 in amino acids: CASTDTGRNQPQHF. CDR3 coding DNA: TGTGCCAGCACCGACACCGGGCGGAATCAGCCCCAGCATTTT.

The chain joins TRBV5-1 to TRBJ2-2; D is possibly TRBD1 (6 bases). Germline values: CDR1 SGHRS, CDR2 YFSETQ. V shed 0 bases and J shed 1 base, with 16 bases lying between them. The CDR3 loop spans 18 amino acids. Here the CDR3 DNA reads TGCGCCAGCAGCTTGGACGCCAGGGGCAATTGGAACACCGGGGAGCTGTTTTTT. This translates into CASSLDARGNWNTGELFF.

This clonotype was recorded at least ten times. The chain joins TRBV5-1 to TRBJ2-3; D gene uncertain. V shed 0 bases and J shed 2 bases, with 16 bases lying between them. Germline CDR1 reads SGHRS; CDR2 reads YFSETQ. This CDR3 comprises 17 residues. The DNA for the CDR3 is TGCGCCAGCAGCTTGGAAGTTGTCAGCATAGTCACAGATACGCAGTATTTT. Translated, it gives CASSLEVVSIVTDTQYF.

CDR3 bases: TGTGCCAACCTTCGCCGGGACAGGGGGTTAGGTGGGGCCAACGTCCTGACTTTC. Protein product: CANLRRDRGLGGANVLTF. The chain links TRBV2 to TRBJ2-6, with TRBD1 identical over 11 bases. This CDR3 region has 18 residues. The germline V gene encodes CDR1 SNHLY and CDR2 FYNNEI. Trimming at V came to 10 bases and at J to 3 bases, leaving 14 bases not matched to a gene.